The clone carrying this TCR beta chain was found a few times. This sample is part of a study of blood T cell repertoires in COVID-19. Across the study: The cDNA or gDNA used as material had been derived from T cells, B-cell-depleted T cells, or PBMCs.

Between the trimmed V and J ends, which lost 0 bases and 4 bases, there was a span of 8 bases. The germline V gene encodes CDR1 SGDLS and CDR2 YYNGEE. The CDR3 is made up of 14 amino acids. Here immunoSEQ multiplex PCR was the method, and the copy in TCRdb shows in-frame clones only, minus some. Among fewer than 300,000 clones, roughly 91% were seen once, and the ten largest hold 8.8%. The chain carries TRBV9 and TRBJ2-1, with D possibly matching TRBD1 (5 bases). This clonotype was obtained from a man in his forties who had recovered from COVID-19. The material sequenced was PBMCs or T cells enriched from blood (not recorded which). Here the CDR3 reads CASSVAYRYNEQFF. The CDR3 coding sequence is TGTGCCAGCAGCGTAGCTTACAGGTACAATGAGCAGTTCTTC.